These 12 T cell receptor beta chains originate from one sample sequenced in a study of technical replicates of blood from a handful of donors. The repertoire was sequenced with immunoSEQ multiplex PCR; TCRdb's copy has only in-frame clones and lacks some. The table records some 80,000 clones, about 92% of them present only once. Source material: T cells isolated from PBMCs. Receptors were obtained from a human donor in good health.

In this sample, this clone turned up a few times. This chain connects TRBV10-3 to TRBJ1-1; a possible D gene is TRBD1 (6 bases). Germline V gene data show CDR1 as ENHRY and CDR2 as SYGVKD. This CDR3 region has 14 residues. V was shortened by 4 bases and J by 0 bases, with 9 bases between the two germline ends. The CDR3 sequence: CAISVGQLNTEAFF. The CDR3 nucleotides read TGTGCCATCAGTGTAGGACAGCTGAACACTGAAGCTTTCTTT.

This chain uses TRBV29-1 with TRBJ2-7, with D tentatively TRBD2 (5 bases). Per germline, CDR1 SQVTM and CDR2 ANQGSEA. The V end lost 2 bases, the J end lost 6 bases, and 20 bases lay between the germline ends. This CDR3 spans 15 amino acids. The CDR3 DNA sequence: TGCAGCGTTGAACTCTTCGGGAAATCTTTAGGCGAGCAGTACTTC. Amino acids: CSVELFGKSLGEQYF.

The genes are TRBV19 and TRBJ1-1, with D hard to call. CDR3 length: 15 residues. V lost 6 bases and J 5 bases, leaving 19 bases between the germline ends. The germline CDR1 and CDR2 sequences are LNHDA and SQIVND (reference sequence). In nucleotides, the CDR3 is TGTGCCAGTAGCAGGCCGGGATACGAAAAAACTGAAGCTTTCTTT. Translation gives CASSRPGYEKTEAFF.

In this sample, this clone turned up a few times. The rearrangement uses TRBV25-1 and TRBJ1-1, with TRBD1 as a possible D gene (6 bases). The germline V and J ends were trimmed by 8 bases and 10 bases, with 17 bases remaining between them. Germline CDR1 and CDR2: MGHDK and SYGVNS. The CDR3 is 12 amino acids. The CDR3 sequence: CASYSRGRGAFF. DNA for the CDR3: TGTGCCAGCTATTCCAGGGGAAGGGGAGCTTTCTTT.

The V and J genes are TRBV4-1 and TRBJ2-2, with TRBD1 matching over 7 bases. Germline assignment: CDR1 MGHRA and CDR2 YSYEKL. The J segment lost 1 base and the V segment lost 4 bases, leaving 3 bases of the junction unmatched. This CDR3 is 15 amino acids long. Written as DNA, the CDR3 is TGCGCCAGCAGCCCGGGACAGATGAACACCGGGGAGCTGTTTTTT. It specifies CASSPGQMNTGELFF.

This chain joins TRBV7-9 and TRBJ1-5, with a weak D call TRBD1 (6 bases). CDR1 and CDR2 (germline): SEHNR, FQNEAQ (reference sequence). V lost 4 bases and J 2 bases, leaving 12 bases between the germline ends. This CDR3 region has 15 residues. In DNA form, the CDR3 reads TGTGCCAGCAGCTCTTGGACAGAAGGCAATCAGCCCCAGCATTTT. Its translation is CASSSWTEGNQPQHF.

The rearrangement joins TRBV11-2 to TRBJ2-7, with 13 bases matching TRBD2. V lost 6 bases and J lost 2; bases outside the gene matches: 4. CDR3 length: 15 amino acids. CDR1 SGHAT and CDR2 FQNNGV come from the germline V gene. In DNA, the CDR3 is TGTGCCAGCAGACCTACTAGCGGGGGGGCCTACGAGCAGTACTTC. Its translation is CASRPTSGGAYEQYF.

J is TRBJ1-2 and V is TRBV9; D might be TRBD1 (6 bases). CDR1 is SGDLS, CDR2 YYNGEE, per germline. The CDR3 extends over 13 amino acids. Trimming stripped 4 bases from V and 7 bases from J, with 14 bases between. CDR3 coding DNA: TGTGCCAGCAGCTCGGAGACAGGCCTTGGCTACACCTTC. Its translation is CASSSETGLGYTF. Complete variable domain (other parts from reference TRBV9 and TRBJ1-2): DSGVTQTPKHLITATGQRVTLRCSPRSGDLSVYWYQQSLDQGLQFLIQYYNGEERAKGNILERFSAQQFPDLHSELNLSSLELGDSALYFCASSSETGLGYTFGSGTRLTVV.

V is TRBV6-6 and J is TRBJ1-1, with TRBD1 matching 7 bases. The CDR3 totals 13 residues. Germline assignment: CDR1 MNHNY and CDR2 SVGAGI (reference sequence). Trimming took 6 bases from V and 3 from J; bases not matched to a gene: 4. The CDR3 DNA reads TGTGCCAGCAGCCAGGGGGGTGACACTGAAGCTTTCTTT. It codes for CASSQGGDTEAFF.

The chain has TRBV27 and TRBJ1-3; D may be TRBD1 (5 bases). This CDR3 has 14 residues. The ends were cut back, 2 bases at V and 1 base at J, with 6 bases in the middle. Germline values: CDR1 MNHEY, CDR2 SMNVEV (reference sequence). CDR3 coding DNA: TGTGCCAGCAGTTTAGGGGGGTCTGGAAACACCATATATTTT. Translation: CASSLGGSGNTIYF.

J is TRBJ2-3 and V is TRBV28; 12 positions agree with TRBD2. There are 16 residues in the CDR3. The trim removed 4 bases at V and 3 bases at J, leaving 5 bases unmatched. Germline CDR1 reads MDHEN; CDR2 reads SYDVKM. CDR3 residues: CASSSPLAGGTDTQYF. The CDR3 nucleotides read TGTGCCAGCAGTTCCCCGCTAGCGGGGGGGACAGATACGCAGTATTTT.

This chain joins TRBV29-1 and TRBJ1-4; TRBD1 matches at 10 bases. The germline V gene encodes CDR1 SQVTM and CDR2 ANQGSEA. J lost 7 bases, V lost 5 bases, and 4 bases had no gene match. The CDR3 has 13 residues. CDR3 loop: CSVTDRGIEKLFF. CDR3 nucleotide sequence: TGCAGCGTTACGGACAGGGGGATTGAAAAACTGTTTTTT.